The clone carrying this TCR beta chain occurred many times. Its cognate antigen is unknown. The read is 3 residues too short to cover the CDR3 end, so that end is filled in from the germline J gene. These data originate in a study of T cell clonality in common variable immunodeficiency. General study points: Common variable immunodeficiency TCR beta sequences reportedly had fewer deletions and N-nucleotide insertions.

The length of the CDR3 is 13 residues. V gave up 2 bases and J gave up 3 bases, with 7 bases separating them. The germline CDR1 and CDR2 sequences are SNHLY and FYNNEI. Caucasian heritage predominated among both patients and controls. Control and CVID samples contributed equal amounts of genomic DNA. Method: immunoSEQ multiplex PCR; TCRdb's copy keeps in-frame clones and lacks some. Listed for the sample are 25,000 to 35,000 clones, none seen a single time. Input material: peripheral blood mononuclear cells. The receptor was isolated from a human donor with common variable immunodeficiency. The chain recombines TRBV2 with TRBJ1-2; D perhaps matches TRBD1 (5 bases). CDR3 bases read: TGTGCCAGCAGTGAAAACAGGCACTATGGC. Amino acids: CASSENRHYG. The full-length CDR3 reads as CASSENRHYGYTF.